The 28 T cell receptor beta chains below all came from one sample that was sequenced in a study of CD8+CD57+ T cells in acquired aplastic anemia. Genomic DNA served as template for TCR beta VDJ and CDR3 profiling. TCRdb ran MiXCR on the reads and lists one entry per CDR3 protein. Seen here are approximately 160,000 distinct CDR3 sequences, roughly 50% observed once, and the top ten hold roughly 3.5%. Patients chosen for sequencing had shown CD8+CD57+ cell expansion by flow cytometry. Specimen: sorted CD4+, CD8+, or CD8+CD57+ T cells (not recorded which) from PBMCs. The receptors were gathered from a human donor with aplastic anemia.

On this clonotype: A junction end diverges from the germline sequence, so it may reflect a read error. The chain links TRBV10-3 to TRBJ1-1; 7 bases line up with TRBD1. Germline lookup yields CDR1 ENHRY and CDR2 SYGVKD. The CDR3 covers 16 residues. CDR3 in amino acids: CASSYSDRAKNTEAFF. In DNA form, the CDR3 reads TGTGCCAGCAGTTACTCCGACAGGGCTAAGAACACTGAAGCTTTCTTT.

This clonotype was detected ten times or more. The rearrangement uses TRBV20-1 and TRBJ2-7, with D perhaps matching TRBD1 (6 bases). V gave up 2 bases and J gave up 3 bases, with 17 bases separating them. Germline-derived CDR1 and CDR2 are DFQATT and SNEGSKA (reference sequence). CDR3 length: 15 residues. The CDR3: CSARPIGTSLYEQYF. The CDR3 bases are TGCAGTGCTAGACCCATCGGGACAAGTCTCTACGAGCAGTACTTC.

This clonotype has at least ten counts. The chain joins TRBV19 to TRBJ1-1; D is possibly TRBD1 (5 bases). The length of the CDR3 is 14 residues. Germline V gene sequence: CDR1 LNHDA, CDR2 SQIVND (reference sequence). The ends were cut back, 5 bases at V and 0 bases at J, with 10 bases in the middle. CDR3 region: CASSSGRVNTEAFF. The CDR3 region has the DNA TGTGCCAGTAGTTCGGGACGGGTGAACACTGAAGCTTTCTTT. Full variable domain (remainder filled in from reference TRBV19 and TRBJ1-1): DGGITQSPKYLFRKEGQNVTLSCEQNLNHDAMYWYRQDPGQGLRLIYYSQIVNDFQKGDIAEGYSVSREKKESFPLTVTSAQKNPTAFYLCASSSGRVNTEAFFGQGTRLTVV.

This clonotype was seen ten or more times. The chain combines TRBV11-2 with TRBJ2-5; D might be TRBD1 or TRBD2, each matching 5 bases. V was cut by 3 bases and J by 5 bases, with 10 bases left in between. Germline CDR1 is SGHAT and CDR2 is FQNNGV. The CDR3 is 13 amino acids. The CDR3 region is CASSFRDRETQYF. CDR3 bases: TGTGCCAGCAGCTTCAGGGACCGGGAGACCCAGTACTTC.

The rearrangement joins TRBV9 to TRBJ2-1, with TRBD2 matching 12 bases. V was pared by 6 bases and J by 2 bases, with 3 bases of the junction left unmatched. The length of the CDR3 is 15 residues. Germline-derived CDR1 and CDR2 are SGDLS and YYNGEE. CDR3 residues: CASTRTSGTYNEQFF. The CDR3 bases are TGTGCCAGCACGAGGACTAGCGGGACCTACAATGAGCAGTTCTTC.

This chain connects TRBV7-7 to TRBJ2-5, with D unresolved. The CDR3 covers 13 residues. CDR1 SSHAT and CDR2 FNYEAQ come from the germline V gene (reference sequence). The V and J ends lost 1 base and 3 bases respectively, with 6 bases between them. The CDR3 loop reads CASSLEPKETQYF. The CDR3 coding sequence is TGTGCCAGCAGCTTAGAGCCAAAAGAGACCCAGTACTTC.

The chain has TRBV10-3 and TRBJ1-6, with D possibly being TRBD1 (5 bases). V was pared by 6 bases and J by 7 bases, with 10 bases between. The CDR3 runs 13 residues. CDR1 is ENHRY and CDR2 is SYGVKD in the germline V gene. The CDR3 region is CAIRQDLNSPLHF. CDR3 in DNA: TGTGCCATCAGACAGGATTTGAATTCACCCCTCCACTTT.

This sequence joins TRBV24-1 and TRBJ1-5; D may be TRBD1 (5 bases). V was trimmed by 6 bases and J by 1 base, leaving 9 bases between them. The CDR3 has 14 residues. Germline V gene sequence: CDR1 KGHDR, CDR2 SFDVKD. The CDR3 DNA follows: TGTGCCACCAGTCAGGGAACGAGCAATCAGCCCCAGCATTTT. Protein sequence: CATSQGTSNQPQHF.

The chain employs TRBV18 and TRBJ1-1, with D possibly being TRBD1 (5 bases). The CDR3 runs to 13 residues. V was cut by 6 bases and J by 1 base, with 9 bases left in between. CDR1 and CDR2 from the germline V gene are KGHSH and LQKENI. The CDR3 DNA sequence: TGTGCCAGCTCCGGACACCCGAACACTGAAGCTTTCTTT. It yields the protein CASSGHPNTEAFF.

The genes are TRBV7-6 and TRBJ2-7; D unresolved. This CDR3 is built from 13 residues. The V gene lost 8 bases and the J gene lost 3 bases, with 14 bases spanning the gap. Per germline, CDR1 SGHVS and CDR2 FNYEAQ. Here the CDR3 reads CASSKVGDYEQYF. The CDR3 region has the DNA TGTGCCAGCTCGAAGGTCGGCGACTACGAGCAGTACTTC.

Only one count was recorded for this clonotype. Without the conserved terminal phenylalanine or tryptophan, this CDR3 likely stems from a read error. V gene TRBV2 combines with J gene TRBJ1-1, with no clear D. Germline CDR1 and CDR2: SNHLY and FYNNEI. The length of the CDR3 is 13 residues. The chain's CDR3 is CTSGDPANTEAFL. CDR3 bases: TGTACCAGCGGAGACCCAGCGAACACTGAAGCTTTCCTT.

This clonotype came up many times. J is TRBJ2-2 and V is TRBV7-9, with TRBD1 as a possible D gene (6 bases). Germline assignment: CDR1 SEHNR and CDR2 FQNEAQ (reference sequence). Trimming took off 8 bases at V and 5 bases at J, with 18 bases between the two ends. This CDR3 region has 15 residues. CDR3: CASRRTEALTGELFF. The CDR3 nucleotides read TGTGCCAGCCGGAGGACAGAGGCCCTAACCGGGGAGCTGTTTTTT.

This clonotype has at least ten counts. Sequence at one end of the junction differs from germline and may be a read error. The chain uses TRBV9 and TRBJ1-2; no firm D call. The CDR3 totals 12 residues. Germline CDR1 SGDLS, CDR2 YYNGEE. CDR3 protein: CASSWGGYDYTF. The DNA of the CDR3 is TGTGCCAGTAGCTGGGGAGGCTATGACTACACCTTC.

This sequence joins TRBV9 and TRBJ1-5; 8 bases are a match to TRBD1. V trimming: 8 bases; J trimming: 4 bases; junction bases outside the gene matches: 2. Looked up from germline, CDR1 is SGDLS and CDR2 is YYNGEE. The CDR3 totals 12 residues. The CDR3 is CARDRGNQPQHF. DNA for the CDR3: TGTGCCAGAGACAGGGGTAATCAGCCCCAGCATTTT. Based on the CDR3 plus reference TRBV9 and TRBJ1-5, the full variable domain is DSGVTQTPKHLITATGQRVTLRCSPRSGDLSVYWYQQSLDQGLQFLIQYYNGEERAKGNILERFSAQQFPDLHSELNLSSLELGDSALYFCARDRGNQPQHFGDGTRLSIL.

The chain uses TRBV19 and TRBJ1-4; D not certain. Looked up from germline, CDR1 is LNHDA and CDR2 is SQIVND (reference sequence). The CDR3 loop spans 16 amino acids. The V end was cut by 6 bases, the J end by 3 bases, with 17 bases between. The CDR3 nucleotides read TGTGCCAGTAGAAGTCCCGCGGGTCTAGCTAATGAAAAACTGTTTTTT. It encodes CASRSPAGLANEKLFF.

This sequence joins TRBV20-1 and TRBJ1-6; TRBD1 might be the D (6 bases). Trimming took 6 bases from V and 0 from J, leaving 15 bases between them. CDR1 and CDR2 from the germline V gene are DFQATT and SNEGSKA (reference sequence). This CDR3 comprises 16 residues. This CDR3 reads CSASDRRSSYNSPLHF. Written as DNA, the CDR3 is TGCAGTGCCTCGGACAGAAGGAGCTCCTATAATTCACCCCTCCACTTT.

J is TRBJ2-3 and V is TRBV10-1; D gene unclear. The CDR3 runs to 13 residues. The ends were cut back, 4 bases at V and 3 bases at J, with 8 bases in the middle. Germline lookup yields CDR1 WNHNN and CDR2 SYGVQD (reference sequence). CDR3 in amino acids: CASSAQVTDTQYF. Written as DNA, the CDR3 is TGCGCCAGCAGTGCCCAGGTGACAGATACGCAGTATTTT.

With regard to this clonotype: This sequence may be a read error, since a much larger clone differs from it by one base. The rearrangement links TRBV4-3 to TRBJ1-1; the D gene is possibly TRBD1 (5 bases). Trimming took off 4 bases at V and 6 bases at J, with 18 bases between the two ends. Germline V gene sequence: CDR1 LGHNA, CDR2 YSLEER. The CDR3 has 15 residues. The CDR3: CASSRSHGGKAEAFF. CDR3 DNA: TGCGCCAGCAGCCGATCCCACGGGGGGAAGGCTGAAGCTTTCTTT.

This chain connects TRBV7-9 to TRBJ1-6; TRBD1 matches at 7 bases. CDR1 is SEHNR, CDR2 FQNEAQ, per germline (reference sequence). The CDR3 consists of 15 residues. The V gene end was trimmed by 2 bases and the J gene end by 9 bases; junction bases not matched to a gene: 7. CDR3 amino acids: CASSLMGQGVSPLHF. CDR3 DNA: TGTGCCAGCAGCTTAATGGGGCAGGGGGTTTCACCCCTCCACTTT. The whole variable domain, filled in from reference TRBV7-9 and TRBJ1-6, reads DTGVSQNPRHKITKRGQNVTFRCDPISEHNRLYWYRQTLGQGPEFLTYFQNEAQLEKSRLLSDRFSAERPKGSFSTLEIQRTEQGDSAMYLCASSLMGQGVSPLHFGNGTRLTVT.

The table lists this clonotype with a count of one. CDR3 DNA: TGTGCCAGCAGTGCGTCTGGGGCCAACGTCCTGACTTTC. Encoded protein: CASSASGANVLTF. The V gene is TRBV6-4, the J gene TRBJ2-6, with D uncertain. V was trimmed by 4 bases and J by 1 base, leaving 2 bases between them. In germline, CDR1 is MRHNA, CDR2 SNTAGT. This CDR3 is built from 13 residues.

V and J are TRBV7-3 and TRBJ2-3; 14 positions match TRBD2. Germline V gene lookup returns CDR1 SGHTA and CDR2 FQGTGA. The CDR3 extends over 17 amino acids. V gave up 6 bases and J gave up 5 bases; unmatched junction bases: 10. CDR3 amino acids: CASSSGLGTSGGDTQYF. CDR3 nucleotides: TGTGCCAGCAGTTCCGGGTTGGGGACTAGCGGGGGAGATACGCAGTATTTT. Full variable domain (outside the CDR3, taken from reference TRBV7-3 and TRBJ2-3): GAGVSQTPSNKVTEKGKYVELRCDPISGHTALYWYRQSLGQGPEFLIYFQGTGAADDSGLPNDRFFAVRPEGSVSTLKIQRTERGDSAVYLCASSSGLGTSGGDTQYFGPGTRLTVL.

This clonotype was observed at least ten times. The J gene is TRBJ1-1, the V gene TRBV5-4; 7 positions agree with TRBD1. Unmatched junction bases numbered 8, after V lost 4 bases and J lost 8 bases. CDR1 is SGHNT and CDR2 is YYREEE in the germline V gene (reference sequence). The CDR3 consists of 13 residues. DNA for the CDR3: TGTGCCAGCAGCGCGGACAGGTTAGGGGAAGCTTTCTTT. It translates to CASSADRLGEAFF.

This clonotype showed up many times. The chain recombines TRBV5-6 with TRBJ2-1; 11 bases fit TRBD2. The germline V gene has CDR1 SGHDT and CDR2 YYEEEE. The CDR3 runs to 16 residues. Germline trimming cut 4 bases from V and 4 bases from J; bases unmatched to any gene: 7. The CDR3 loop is CASSEGLAEVYNEQFF. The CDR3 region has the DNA TGTGCCAGCAGCGAGGGACTAGCGGAGGTTTACAATGAGCAGTTCTTC.

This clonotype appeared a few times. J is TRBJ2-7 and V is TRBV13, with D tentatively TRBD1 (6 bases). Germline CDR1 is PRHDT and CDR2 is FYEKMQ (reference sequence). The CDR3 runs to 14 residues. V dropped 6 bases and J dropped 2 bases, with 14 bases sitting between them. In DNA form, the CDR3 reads TGTGCCAGCAGGACACAGGGAGAGCCCTACGAGCAGTACGTC. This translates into CASRTQGEPYEQYV.

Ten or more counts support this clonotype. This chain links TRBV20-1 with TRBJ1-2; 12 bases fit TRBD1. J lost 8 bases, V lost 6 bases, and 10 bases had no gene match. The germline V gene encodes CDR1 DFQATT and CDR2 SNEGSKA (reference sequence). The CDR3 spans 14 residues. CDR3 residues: CSAPTGQGARGYTF. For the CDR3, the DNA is TGCAGTGCCCCGACGGGACAGGGGGCAAGAGGCTACACCTTC.

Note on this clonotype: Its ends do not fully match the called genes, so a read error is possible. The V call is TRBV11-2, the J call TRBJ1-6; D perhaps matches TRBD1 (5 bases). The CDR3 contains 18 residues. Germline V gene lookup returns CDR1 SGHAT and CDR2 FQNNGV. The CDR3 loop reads CANSAGTAPSSYNSPLHF. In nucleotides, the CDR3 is TGTGCCAACAGCGCTGGGACGGCACCGAGCTCCTATAATTCACCCCTCCACTTT.

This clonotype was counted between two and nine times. The CDR3 reads CASSFHTSPETQYF. CDR3 coding DNA: TGTGCCAGCAGTTTCCACACTAGCCCGGAGACCCAGTACTTC. The chain joins TRBV27 to TRBJ2-5; tentatively, D is TRBD2 (6 bases). CDR1 is MNHEY and CDR2 is SMNVEV in the germline V gene (reference sequence). The V end lost 3 bases, the J end lost 5 bases, and 13 bases lay between the germline ends. CDR3 length: 14 residues.

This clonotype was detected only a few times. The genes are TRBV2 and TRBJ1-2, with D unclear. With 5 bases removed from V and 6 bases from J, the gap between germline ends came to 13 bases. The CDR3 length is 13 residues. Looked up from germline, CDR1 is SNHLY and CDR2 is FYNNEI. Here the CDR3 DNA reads TGTGCCAGCAGTTTAACACGGACGAATGGCTACACCTTC. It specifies CASSLTRTNGYTF. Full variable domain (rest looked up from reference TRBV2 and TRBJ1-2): EPEVTQTPSHQVTQMGQEVILRCVPISNHLYFYWYRQILGQKVEFLVSFYNNEISEKSEIFDDQFSVERPDGSNFTLKIRSTKLEDSAMYFCASSLTRTNGYTFGSGTRLTVV.